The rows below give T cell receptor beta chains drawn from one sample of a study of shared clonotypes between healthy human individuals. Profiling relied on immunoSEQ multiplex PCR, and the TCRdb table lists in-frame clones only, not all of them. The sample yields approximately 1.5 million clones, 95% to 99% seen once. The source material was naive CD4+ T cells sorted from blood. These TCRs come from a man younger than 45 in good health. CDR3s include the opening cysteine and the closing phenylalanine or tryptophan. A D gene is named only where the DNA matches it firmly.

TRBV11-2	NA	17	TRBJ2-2	CASSLVGSGTHTGELFF	TGTGCCAGCAGCTTAGTAGGATCAGGGACCCACACCGGGGAGCTGTTTTTT
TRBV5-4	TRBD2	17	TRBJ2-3	CASSFIQRTSGRDTQYF	TGTGCCAGCAGCTTTATCCAACGGACTAGCGGGAGAGATACGCAGTATTTT
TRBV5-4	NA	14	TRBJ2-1	CASSDGRDVNEQFF	TGTGCCAGCAGCGACGGTCGGGATGTAAATGAGCAGTTCTTC
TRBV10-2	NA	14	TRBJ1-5	CASNPNGGNQPQHF	TGCGCCAGCAATCCGAATGGGGGTAATCAGCCCCAGCATTTT
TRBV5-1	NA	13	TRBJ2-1	CASNPISRYEQFF	TGCGCCAGCAACCCCATTAGTCGTTATGAGCAGTTCTTC
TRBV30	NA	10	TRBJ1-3	CALGGNTIYF	TGTGCCCTCGGAGGAAACACCATATATTTT
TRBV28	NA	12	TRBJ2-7	CASSLVRYEQYF	TGTGCCAGCAGTTTGGTTCGCTACGAGCAGTACTTC
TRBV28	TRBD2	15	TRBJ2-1	CASRMRLAGNNEQFF	TGTGCCAGCAGAATGCGACTAGCGGGAAACAATGAGCAGTTCTTC
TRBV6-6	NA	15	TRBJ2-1	CASSYGGSTYNEQFF	TGTGCCAGCAGTTACGGCGGATCAACTTACAATGAGCAGTTCTTC
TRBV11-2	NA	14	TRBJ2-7	CASSPPGTSYEQYF	TGTGCCAGCAGCCCGCCCGGGACATCCTACGAGCAGTACTTC
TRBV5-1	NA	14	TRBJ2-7	CASSPKGGYYEQYF	TGCGCCAGCAGCCCGAAGGGCGGATACTACGAGCAGTACTTC
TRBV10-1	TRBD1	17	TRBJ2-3	CASSDARDSASTDTQYF	TGCGCCAGCAGTGACGCCCGGGACAGCGCTAGCACAGATACGCAGTATTTT
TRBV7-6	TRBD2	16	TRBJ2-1	CASSPRSGLAGNEQFF	TGTGCCAGCAGCCCTAGGTCGGGACTAGCGGGAAATGAGCAGTTCTTC
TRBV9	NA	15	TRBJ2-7	CASSVGSSGTYEQYF	TGTGCCAGCAGCGTAGGATCTTCAGGTACCTACGAGCAGTACTTC